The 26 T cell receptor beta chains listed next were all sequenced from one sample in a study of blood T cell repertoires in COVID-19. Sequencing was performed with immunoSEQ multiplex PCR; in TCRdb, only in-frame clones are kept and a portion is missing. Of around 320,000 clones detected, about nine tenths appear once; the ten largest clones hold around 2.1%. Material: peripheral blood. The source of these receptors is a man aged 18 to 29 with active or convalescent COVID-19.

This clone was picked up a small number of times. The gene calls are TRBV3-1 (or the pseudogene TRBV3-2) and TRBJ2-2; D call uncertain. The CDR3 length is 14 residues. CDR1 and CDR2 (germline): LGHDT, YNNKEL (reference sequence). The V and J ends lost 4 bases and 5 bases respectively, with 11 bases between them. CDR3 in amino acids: CASSPSRWTGELFF. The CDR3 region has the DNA TGTGCCAGCAGCCCCTCCCGGTGGACCGGGGAGCTGTTTTTT.

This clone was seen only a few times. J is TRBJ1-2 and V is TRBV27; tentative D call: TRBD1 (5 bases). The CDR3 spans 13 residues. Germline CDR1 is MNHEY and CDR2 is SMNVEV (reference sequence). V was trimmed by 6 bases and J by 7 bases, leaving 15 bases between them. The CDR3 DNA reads TGTGCCAGCAGCCACTATGGGGCCCTTGGCTACACCTTC. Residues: CASSHYGALGYTF.

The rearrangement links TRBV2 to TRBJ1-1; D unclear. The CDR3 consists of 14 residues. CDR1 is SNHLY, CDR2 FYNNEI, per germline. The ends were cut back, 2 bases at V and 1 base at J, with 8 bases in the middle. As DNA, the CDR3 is TGTGCCAGCAGTGAATGGCGACAGAACACTGAAGCTTTCTTT. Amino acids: CASSEWRQNTEAFF.

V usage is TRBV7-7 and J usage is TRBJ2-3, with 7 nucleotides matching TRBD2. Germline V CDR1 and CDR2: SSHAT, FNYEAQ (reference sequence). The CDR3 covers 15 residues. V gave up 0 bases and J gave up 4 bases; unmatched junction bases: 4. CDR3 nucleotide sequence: TGTGCCAGCAGCTTAGCGGGGGGGAGCTCAGATACGCAGTATTTT. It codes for CASSLAGGSSDTQYF.

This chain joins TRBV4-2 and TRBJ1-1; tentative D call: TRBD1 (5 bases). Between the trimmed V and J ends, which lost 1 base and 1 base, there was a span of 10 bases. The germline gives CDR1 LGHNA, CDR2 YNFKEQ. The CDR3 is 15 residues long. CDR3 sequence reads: CASSQVGTPNTEAFF. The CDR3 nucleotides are TGTGCCAGCAGCCAAGTAGGGACTCCGAACACTGAAGCTTTCTTT.

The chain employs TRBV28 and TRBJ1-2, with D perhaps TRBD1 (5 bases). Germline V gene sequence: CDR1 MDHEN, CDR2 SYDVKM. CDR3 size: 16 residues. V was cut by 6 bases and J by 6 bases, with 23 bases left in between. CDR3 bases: TGTGCCAGCAGAGGAGGCAGGGAGGGAATCGAGAATGGCTACACCTTC. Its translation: CASRGGREGIENGYTF.

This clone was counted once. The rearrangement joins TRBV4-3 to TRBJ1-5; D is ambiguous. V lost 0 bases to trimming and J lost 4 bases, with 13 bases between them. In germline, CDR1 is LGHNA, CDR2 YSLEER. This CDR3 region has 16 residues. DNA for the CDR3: TGCGCCAGCAGCCAAGAAGTGGGTCCACTAAATCAGCCCCAGCATTTT. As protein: CASSQEVGPLNQPQHF.

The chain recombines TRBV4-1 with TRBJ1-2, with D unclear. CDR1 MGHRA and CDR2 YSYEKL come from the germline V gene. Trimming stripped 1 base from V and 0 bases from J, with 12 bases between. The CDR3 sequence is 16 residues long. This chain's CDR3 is CASSQVIGVPNYGYTF. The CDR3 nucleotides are TGCGCCAGCAGCCAAGTAATAGGAGTCCCTAACTATGGCTACACCTTC.

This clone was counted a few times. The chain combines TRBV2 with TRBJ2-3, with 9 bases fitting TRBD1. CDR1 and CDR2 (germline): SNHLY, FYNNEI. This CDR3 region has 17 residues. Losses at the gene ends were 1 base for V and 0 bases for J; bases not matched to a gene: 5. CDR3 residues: CASSEDRDRESTDTQYF. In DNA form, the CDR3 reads TGTGCCAGCAGTGAAGATCGGGACAGGGAAAGCACAGATACGCAGTATTTT.

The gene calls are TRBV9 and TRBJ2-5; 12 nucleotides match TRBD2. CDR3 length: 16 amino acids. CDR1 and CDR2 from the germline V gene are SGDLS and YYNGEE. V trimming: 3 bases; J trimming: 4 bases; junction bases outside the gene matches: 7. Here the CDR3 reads CASSDRLAGVVETQYF. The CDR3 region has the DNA TGTGCCAGCAGCGACAGACTAGCGGGAGTTGTAGAGACCCAGTACTTC.

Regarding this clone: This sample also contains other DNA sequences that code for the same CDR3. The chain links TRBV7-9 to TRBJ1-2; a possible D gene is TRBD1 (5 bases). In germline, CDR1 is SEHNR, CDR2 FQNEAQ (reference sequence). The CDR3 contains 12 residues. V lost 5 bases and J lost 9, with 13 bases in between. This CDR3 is CASSRGGLSYTF. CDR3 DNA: TGTGCCAGCAGCCGGGGGGGTCTAAGCTACACCTTC.

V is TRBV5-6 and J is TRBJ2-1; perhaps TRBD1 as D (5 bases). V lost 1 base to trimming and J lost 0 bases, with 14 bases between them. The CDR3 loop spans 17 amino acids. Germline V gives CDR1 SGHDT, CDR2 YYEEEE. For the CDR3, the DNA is TGTGCCAGCAGCTTGACCCGAGGACAAAGCTCCTACAATGAGCAGTTCTTC. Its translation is CASSLTRGQSSYNEQFF.

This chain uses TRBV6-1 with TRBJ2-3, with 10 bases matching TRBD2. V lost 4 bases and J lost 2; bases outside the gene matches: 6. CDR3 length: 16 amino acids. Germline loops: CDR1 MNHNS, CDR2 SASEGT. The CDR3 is CASSGLAGAPTDTQYF. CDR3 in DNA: TGTGCCAGCAGTGGACTAGCGGGCGCCCCCACAGATACGCAGTATTTT.

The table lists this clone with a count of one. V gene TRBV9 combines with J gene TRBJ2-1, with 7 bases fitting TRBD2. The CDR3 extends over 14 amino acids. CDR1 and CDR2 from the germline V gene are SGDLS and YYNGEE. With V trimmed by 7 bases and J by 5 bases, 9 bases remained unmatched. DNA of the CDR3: TGTGCCAGCGGACGGGAGGTGGACAACAATGAGCAGTTCTTC. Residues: CASGREVDNNEQFF.

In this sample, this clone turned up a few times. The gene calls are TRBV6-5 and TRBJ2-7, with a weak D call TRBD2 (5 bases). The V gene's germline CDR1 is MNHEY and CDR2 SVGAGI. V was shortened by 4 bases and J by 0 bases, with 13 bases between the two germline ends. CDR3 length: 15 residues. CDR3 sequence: CASSSFQAGSYEQYF. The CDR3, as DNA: TGTGCCAGCAGTTCATTTCAGGCGGGCTCCTACGAGCAGTACTTC.

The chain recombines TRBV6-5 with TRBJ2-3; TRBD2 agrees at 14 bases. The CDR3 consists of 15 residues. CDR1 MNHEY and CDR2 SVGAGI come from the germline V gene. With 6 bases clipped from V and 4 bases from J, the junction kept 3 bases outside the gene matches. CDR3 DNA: TGTGCCAGCAGCCGGACTAGCGGGAGGTCAGATACGCAGTATTTT. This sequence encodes CASSRTSGRSDTQYF.

The CDR3 reads CASSPEEKRTEAFF. As DNA, the CDR3 is TGTGCCAGCAGCCCCGAAGAGAAGAGGACTGAAGCTTTCTTT. The chain is built from TRBV7-9 and TRBJ1-1; no firm D call. CDR1 is SEHNR, CDR2 FQNEAQ, per germline (reference sequence). V was trimmed by 5 bases and J by 5 bases, leaving 15 bases between them. The CDR3 totals 14 residues.

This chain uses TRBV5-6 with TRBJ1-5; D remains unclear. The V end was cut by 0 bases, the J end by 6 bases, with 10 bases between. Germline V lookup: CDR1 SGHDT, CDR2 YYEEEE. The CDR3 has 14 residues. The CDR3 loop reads CASSLAVGSQPQHF. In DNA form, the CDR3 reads TGTGCCAGCAGCTTGGCCGTCGGGAGTCAGCCCCAGCATTTT.

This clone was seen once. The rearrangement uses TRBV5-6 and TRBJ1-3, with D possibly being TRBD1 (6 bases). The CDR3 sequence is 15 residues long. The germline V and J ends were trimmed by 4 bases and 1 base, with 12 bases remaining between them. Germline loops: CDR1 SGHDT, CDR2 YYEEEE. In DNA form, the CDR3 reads TGTGCCAGCAGCCAACAGGGTGGATCTGGAAACACCATATATTTT. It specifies CASSQQGGSGNTIYF.

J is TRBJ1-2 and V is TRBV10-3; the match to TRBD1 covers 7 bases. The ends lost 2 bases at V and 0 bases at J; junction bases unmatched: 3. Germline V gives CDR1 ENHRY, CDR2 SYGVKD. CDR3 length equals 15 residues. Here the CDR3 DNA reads TGTGCCATCAGTGAGAGGGGGCGGGCTAACTATGGCTACACCTTC. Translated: CAISERGRANYGYTF.

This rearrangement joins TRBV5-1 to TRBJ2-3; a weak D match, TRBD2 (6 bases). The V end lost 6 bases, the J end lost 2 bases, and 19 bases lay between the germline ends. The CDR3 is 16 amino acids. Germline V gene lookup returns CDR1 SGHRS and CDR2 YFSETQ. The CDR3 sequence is CASTWTPGTPTDTQYF. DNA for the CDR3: TGCGCCAGCACCTGGACCCCCGGGACTCCCACAGATACGCAGTATTTT.

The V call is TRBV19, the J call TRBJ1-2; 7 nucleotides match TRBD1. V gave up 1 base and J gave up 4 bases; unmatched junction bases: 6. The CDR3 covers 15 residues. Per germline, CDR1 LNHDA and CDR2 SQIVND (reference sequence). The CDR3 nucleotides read TGTGCCAGTAGTATAGCAGGGGGAGAAGGCTATGGCTACACCTTC. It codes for CASSIAGGEGYGYTF. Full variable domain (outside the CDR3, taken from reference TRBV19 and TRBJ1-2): DGGITQSPKYLFRKEGQNVTLSCEQNLNHDAMYWYRQDPGQGLRLIYYSQIVNDFQKGDIAEGYSVSREKKESFPLTVTSAQKNPTAFYLCASSIAGGEGYGYTFGSGTRLTVV.

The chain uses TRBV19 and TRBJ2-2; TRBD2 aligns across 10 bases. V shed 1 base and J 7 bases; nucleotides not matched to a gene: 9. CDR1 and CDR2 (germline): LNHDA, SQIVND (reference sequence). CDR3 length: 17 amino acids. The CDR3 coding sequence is TGTGCCAGTAGTATAGTTCGGGTAGCGGGAGGAGTCGGGGAGCTGTTTTTT. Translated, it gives CASSIVRVAGGVGELFF.

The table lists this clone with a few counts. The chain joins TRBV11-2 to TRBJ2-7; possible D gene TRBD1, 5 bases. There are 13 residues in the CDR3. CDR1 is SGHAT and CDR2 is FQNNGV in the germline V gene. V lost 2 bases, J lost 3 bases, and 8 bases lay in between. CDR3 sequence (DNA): TGTGCCAGCAGCTTATTTCAGGGCTACGAGCAGTACTTC. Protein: CASSLFQGYEQYF.

The CDR3 sequence is CASSHGRQGANTGELFF. CDR3 bases: TGCGCCAGCAGTCACGGCCGACAGGGGGCTAACACCGGGGAGCTGTTTTTT. The J gene is TRBJ2-2, the V gene TRBV23-1; 10 bases fit TRBD1. TRBV23-1 is an ORF for which the function is uncertain. Trimming cost V 3 bases and J 2 bases; bases outside gene matches: 6. The CDR3 covers 17 residues.

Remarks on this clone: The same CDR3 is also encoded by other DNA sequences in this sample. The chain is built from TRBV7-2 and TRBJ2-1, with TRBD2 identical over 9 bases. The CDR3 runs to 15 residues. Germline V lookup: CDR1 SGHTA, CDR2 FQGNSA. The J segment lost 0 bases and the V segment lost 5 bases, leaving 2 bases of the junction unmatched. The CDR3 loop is CASSLSGSSYNEQFF. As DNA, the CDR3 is TGTGCCAGCAGCCTTAGCGGGAGCTCCTACAATGAGCAGTTCTTC.